This passage covers 20 T cell receptor beta chains from one sample sequenced in a study of blood T cell repertoires in COVID-19. The protocol was immunoSEQ multiplex PCR, while the TCRdb copy is restricted to in-frame clones and leaves out a portion. The sample has just under 65,000 clones, approximately 80% seen once. Sequenced material: peripheral blood. Source of these receptors: a woman older than 75 with acute or convalescent COVID-19.

The genes are TRBV7-9 and TRBJ2-2; 7 bases agree with TRBD2. Germline V gene lookup returns CDR1 SEHNR and CDR2 FQNEAQ (reference sequence). J was trimmed by 6 bases and V by 5 bases; bases with no gene match: 12. The CDR3 is 16 residues long. This chain's CDR3 is CASSPSPGGNPGELFF. CDR3 DNA sequence: TGTGCCAGCAGCCCATCCCCGGGGGGAAACCCCGGGGAGCTGTTTTTT.

This chain links TRBV9 with TRBJ1-4; 9 bases are shared with TRBD1. Losses at the gene ends were 1 base for V and 11 bases for J; bases not matched to a gene: 3. Germline V gives CDR1 SGDLS, CDR2 YYNGEE. The CDR3 is 13 amino acids. CDR3 DNA sequence: TGTGCCAGCAGCGTACGACAGGGGGGGAAACTGTTTTTT. Translating it yields CASSVRQGGKLFF.

The genes are TRBV12-5 and TRBJ1-1; 9 nucleotides line up with TRBD1. This CDR3 comprises 15 residues. Germline trimming cut 1 base from V and 4 bases from J; bases unmatched to any gene: 4. The germline CDR1 and CDR2 sequences are LGHNT and FRNRAP. The CDR3 coding sequence is TGTGCTAGTGGTTTGGGACAGGGGGGGACCACTGAAGCTTTCTTT. Its translation is CASGLGQGGTTEAFF. Based on the CDR3 plus reference TRBV12-5 and TRBJ1-1, the full variable domain is DARVTQTPRHKVTEMGQEVTMRCQPILGHNTVFWYRQTMMQGLELLAYFRNRAPLDDSGMPKDRFSAEMPDATLATLKIQPSEPRDSAVYFCASGLGQGGTTEAFFGQGTRLTVV.

This chain connects TRBV6-6 to TRBJ2-1; 7 positions agree with TRBD2. Germline CDR1 and CDR2: MNHNY and SVGAGI (reference sequence). The CDR3 covers 15 residues. Losses at the gene ends were 6 bases for V and 1 base for J; bases not matched to a gene: 6. The CDR3 spells CASRTGLSSYNEQFF. Written as DNA, the CDR3 is TGTGCCAGCAGGACGGGACTATCTTCCTACAATGAGCAGTTCTTC.

The chain uses TRBV19 and TRBJ1-5; D perhaps matches TRBD1 (5 bases). There are 14 residues in the CDR3. Per germline, CDR1 LNHDA and CDR2 SQIVND (reference sequence). V lost 5 bases, J lost 4 bases, and 12 bases lay in between. The CDR3 protein is CASSPRDSNQPQHF. CDR3 sequence (DNA): TGTGCCAGTAGTCCACGGGACTCTAATCAGCCCCAGCATTTT.

The V gene is TRBV14, the J gene TRBJ2-1, with a tentative D call TRBD2 (5 bases). The CDR3 totals 15 residues. CDR1 and CDR2 from the germline V gene are SGHDN and FVKESK. Trimming pared 1 base from V and 0 bases from J, leaving 7 bases between. The CDR3 loop is CASSQGGSSYNEQFF. The CDR3 DNA reads as TGTGCCAGCAGCCAAGGAGGGAGCTCCTACAATGAGCAGTTCTTC.

This clone was recorded only once. The V gene is TRBV5-6, the J gene TRBJ1-1, with 7 positions matching TRBD1. The CDR3 length is 14 residues. Germline V gives CDR1 SGHDT, CDR2 YYEEEE. Germline trimming cut 2 bases from V and 7 bases from J; bases unmatched to any gene: 8. The CDR3 spells CASSLKGAPFEAFF. CDR3 DNA: TGTGCCAGCAGCTTAAAGGGGGCCCCATTTGAAGCTTTCTTT.

This chain joins TRBV29-1 and TRBJ2-3, with 7 positions matching TRBD2. The CDR3 totals 13 residues. Germline V gene data show CDR1 as SQVTM and CDR2 as ANQGSEA. V gave up 1 base and J gave up 3 bases; unmatched junction bases: 1. CDR3 sequence: CSVEGRETDTQYF. DNA for the CDR3: TGCAGCGTTGAAGGGCGGGAGACAGATACGCAGTATTTT.

The chain couples TRBV19 to TRBJ1-1; D gene ambiguous. Germline values: CDR1 LNHDA, CDR2 SQIVND (reference sequence). Trimming pared 0 bases from V and 3 bases from J, leaving 14 bases between. The CDR3 consists of 16 residues. This CDR3 reads CASSIDLWEGYTEAFF. The CDR3 coding sequence is TGTGCCAGTAGTATAGATCTATGGGAGGGTTACACTGAAGCTTTCTTT.

The chain joins TRBV28 to TRBJ2-3; D is perhaps TRBD2 (7 bases). Germline CDR1 is MDHEN and CDR2 is SYDVKM. Trimming took off 10 bases at V and 2 bases at J, with 37 bases between the two ends. There are 21 residues in the CDR3. The CDR3 sequence is CATMVSGGDVAIFGLTDTQYF. The CDR3, as DNA: TGTGCCACCATGGTCTCGGGGGGCGATGTGGCAATTTTTGGTCTCACAGATACGCAGTATTTT. The full variable domain, completed using reference TRBV28 and TRBJ2-3, is DVKVTQSSRYLVKRTGEKVFLECVQDMDHENMFWYRQDPGLGLRLIYFSYDVKMKEKGDIPEGYSVSREKKERFSLILESASTNQTSMYLCATMVSGGDVAIFGLTDTQYFGPGTRLTVL.

This chain uses TRBV28 with TRBJ2-7; D is perhaps TRBD1 (6 bases). Germline V CDR1 and CDR2: MDHEN, SYDVKM. Trimming removed 4 bases from V and 6 bases from J, with 16 bases in between. The CDR3 is made up of 14 amino acids. CDR3 in amino acids: CASSSTGTKIEQYF. The CDR3 nucleotides are TGTGCCAGCAGTTCCACAGGGACGAAGATCGAGCAGTACTTC.

The chain links TRBV28 to TRBJ2-1, with 13 bases that match TRBD2. This CDR3 has 14 amino acids. After removal of 5 bases from V and 7 bases from J, the junction contained 2 bases not matched to a gene. The germline gives CDR1 MDHEN, CDR2 SYDVKM. The CDR3 nucleotides are TGTGCCAGCAGTGGGGGACTAGCGGGGAATGAGCAGTTCTTC. It is translated as CASSGGLAGNEQFF.

The chain uses TRBV28 and TRBJ1-2, with TRBD1 as a possible D gene (5 bases). This CDR3 is built from 11 residues. V was pared by 10 bases and J by 8 bases, with 14 bases between. Germline CDR1 and CDR2: MDHEN and SYDVKM. The CDR3 protein is CATSGAGGYTF. The CDR3 nucleotides are TGTGCCACAAGCGGGGCCGGGGGCTACACCTTC.

The chain links TRBV7-2 to TRBJ1-4; D is uncertain. Germline V gene sequence: CDR1 SGHTA, CDR2 FQGNSA. Deletions cut 2 bases from V and 8 bases from J, with 12 bases between. The CDR3 covers 14 residues. CDR3 protein: CASSLTAPREKLFF. CDR3 bases: TGTGCCAGCAGCTTAACGGCTCCGAGGGAAAAACTGTTTTTT.

This clone was observed a few times. The chain recombines TRBV3-1 (or the pseudogene TRBV3-2) with TRBJ1-1; D is undetermined. Trimming stripped 3 bases from V and 4 bases from J, with 12 bases between. In germline, CDR1 is LGHDT, CDR2 YNNKEL (reference sequence). There are 14 residues in the CDR3. The CDR3 DNA reads as TGTGCCAGCAGCCATGTTGAAAGAGCCACTGAAGCTTTCTTT. This gives the protein CASSHVERATEAFF.

The chain uses TRBV30 and TRBJ1-5; no reliable D call. Germline loops: CDR1 GTSNPN, CDR2 SVGIG (reference sequence). The CDR3 length is 13 residues. The V end lost 0 bases, the J end lost 1 base, and 4 bases lay between the germline ends. The CDR3 nucleotides are TGTGCCTGGAGTGTACGGAGCAATCAGCCCCAGCATTTT. The encoded protein is CAWSVRSNQPQHF.

Here the CDR3 reads CASSYGGKETQYF. In DNA form, the CDR3 reads TGTGCCAGCAGTTACGGCGGAAAAGAGACCCAGTACTTC. The V call is TRBV6-6, the J call TRBJ2-5; no firm D call. V lost 2 bases, J lost 3 bases, and 7 bases lay in between. CDR1 and CDR2 (germline): MNHNY, SVGAGI (reference sequence). The CDR3 totals 13 residues.

The genes are TRBV29-1 and TRBJ1-6, with 12 nucleotides matching TRBD1. The CDR3 is made up of 15 amino acids. The germline gives CDR1 SQVTM, CDR2 ANQGSEA. Losses at the gene ends were 6 bases for V and 14 bases for J; bases not matched to a gene: 14. CDR3 sequence reads: CSVSVGGTGGSSLHF. The CDR3, as DNA: TGCAGCGTGTCGGTTGGGGGGACAGGGGGCTCGTCCCTCCACTTT.

J is TRBJ2-5 and V is TRBV28, with D possibly TRBD2 on 5 matching bases. CDR3 length equals 14 residues. Germline loops: CDR1 MDHEN, CDR2 SYDVKM. V gave up 0 bases and J gave up 5 bases, with 10 bases separating them. As DNA, the CDR3 is TGTGCCAGCAGTTTATGGGCCGGCGGGGAGACCCAGTACTTC. It yields the protein CASSLWAGGETQYF.

In its sample, this clone is medium-sized. The chain carries TRBV28 and TRBJ1-2; 8 nucleotides line up with TRBD1. Losses at the gene ends were 6 bases for V and 6 bases for J; bases not matched to a gene: 6. This CDR3 is 13 amino acids long. The V gene's germline CDR1 is MDHEN and CDR2 SYDVKM. The DNA for the CDR3 is TGTGCCAGCAGATTACAGGGGGTGGATGGCTACACCTTC. Translating it yields CASRLQGVDGYTF.